This is a list of T cell receptor beta chains from one sample in a study of CD8 T cells in ankylosing spondylitis. MiXCR, run by TCRdb on the 5' RACE reads, gives a single entry per CDR3 protein. Here the sample spans hundreds of thousands of distinct CDR3 sequences, around 21% being singletons. Source material: blood, either unsorted or a sorted T cell fraction (not recorded which). The receptors stem from a female donor with ankylosing spondylitis or in good health (not recorded which). Each CDR3 is given with its conserved first and last residue. The listing skips clone size in some rows; elsewhere it reads once, few, many or a size class.

j_gene	v_gene	abundance	len	CDR3aa
TRBJ2-1	TRBV27	.	17	CASSLSAPRTGYNEQFF
TRBJ2-5	TRBV20-1	.	13	CSAAGTFQETQYF
TRBJ1-1	TRBV20-1	.	11	CSARYNTEAFF
TRBJ1-1	TRBV20-1	.	14	CSARAGGAITEAFF
TRBJ2-3	TRBV20-1	many	16	CSARDLGGVASDTQYF
TRBJ2-5	TRBV20-1	.	14	CSARRLTPQETQYF
TRBJ2-2	TRBV29-1	many	17	CSVELPGGPLNTGELFF
TRBJ2-4	TRBV27	.	15	CASSSLALGANIQYF
TRBJ2-3	TRBV10-3	.	16	CAISDRTSKYTDTQYF
TRBJ2-7	TRBV7-2	.	15	CASSLAGGVAYEQYF
TRBJ2-3	TRBV10-3	.	13	CATQSVGEDTQYF
TRBJ2-7	TRBV5-1	.	16	CASSLDSSGRTYEQYF
TRBJ2-1	TRBV4-3	few	16	CASSQVGFRDLGEQFF
TRBJ1-5	TRBV19	.	12	CASSILFQPQHF
TRBJ1-4	TRBV7-9	.	15	CASSLALAGGEKLFF
TRBJ2-1	TRBV6-1	few	15	CASRREPGQGNEQFF
TRBJ1-2	TRBV5-4	.	14	CASSLPDREAGYTF
TRBJ2-2	TRBV20-1	.	13	CSAVPGLTGELFF
TRBJ1-2	TRBV4-2	.	15	CASSQDYGGLDGYTF
TRBJ2-7	TRBV27	few	12	CATRQSPYEQYF
TRBJ2-1	TRBV2	.	11	CASSENNEQFF
TRBJ2-1	TRBV5-4	.	14	CASSSKLDYNEQFF
TRBJ2-7	TRBV20-1	few	14	CSAITGGLSDEQYF
TRBJ1-2	TRBV6-4	.	13	CASPGRGLYGYTF
TRBJ1-2	TRBV20-1	few	15	CSARDRGGAGYGYTF
TRBJ2-3	TRBV10-3	few	15	CAISGPGTGTDTQYF
TRBJ1-2	TRBV15	few	15	CATSRQTLFNYGYTF
TRBJ2-1	TRBV20-1	.	14	CSAPASGRDNEQFF
TRBJ1-1	TRBV18	.	16	CASSPRGLEGGTEAFF
TRBJ2-3	TRBV5-1	.	14	CASSFGGLGDTQYF
TRBJ1-1	TRBV10-3	.	12	CAIKGEGDEAFF
TRBJ1-1	TRBV6-5	few	14	CASSLRGLGTEAFF
TRBJ2-1	TRBV27	.	14	CASTPGGGYNEQFF
TRBJ1-2	TRBV9	few	15	CASSVDGRGHYGYTF
TRBJ2-7	TRBV4-3	.	16	CASSQATGTGSYEQYF
TRBJ2-4	TRBV12-3/TRBV12-4	.	16	CASSAGRVETKNIQYF
TRBJ2-3	TRBV10-1	few	15	CASSESTTSADTQYF
TRBJ2-3	TRBV20-1	few	14	CSASAPLGTDTQYF
TRBJ2-5	TRBV4-3	.	16	CASSQDTQGSRETQYF
TRBJ2-1	TRBV5-1	many	14	CASRLAGGYNEQFF
TRBJ1-5	TRBV30	few	14	CAWSPGYGNQPQHF
TRBJ2-7	TRBV29-1	few	12	CSVEDPRWEQYF
TRBJ2-1	TRBV6-2/TRBV6-3	.	15	CASSYSAGGPIEQFF